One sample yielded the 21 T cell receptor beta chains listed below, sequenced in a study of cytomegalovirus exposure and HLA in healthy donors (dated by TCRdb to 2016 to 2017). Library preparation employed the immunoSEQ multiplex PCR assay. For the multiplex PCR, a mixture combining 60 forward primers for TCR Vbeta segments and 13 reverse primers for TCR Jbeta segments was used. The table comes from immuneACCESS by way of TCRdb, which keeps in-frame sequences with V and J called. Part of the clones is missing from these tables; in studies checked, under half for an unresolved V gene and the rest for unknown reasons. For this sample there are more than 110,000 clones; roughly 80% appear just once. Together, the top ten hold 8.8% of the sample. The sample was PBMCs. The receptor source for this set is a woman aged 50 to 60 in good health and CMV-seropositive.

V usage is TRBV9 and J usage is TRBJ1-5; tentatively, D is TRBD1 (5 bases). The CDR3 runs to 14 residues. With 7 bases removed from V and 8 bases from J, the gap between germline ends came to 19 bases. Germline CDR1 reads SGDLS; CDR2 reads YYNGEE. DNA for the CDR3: TGTGCCAGCGACCCCTCGGGGGGGAACAAGCCCCAGCATTTT. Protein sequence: CASDPSGGNKPQHF.

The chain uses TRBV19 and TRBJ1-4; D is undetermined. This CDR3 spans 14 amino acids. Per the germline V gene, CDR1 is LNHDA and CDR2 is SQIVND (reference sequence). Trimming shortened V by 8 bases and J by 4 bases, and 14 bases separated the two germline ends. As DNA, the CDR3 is TGTGCCAGTTTTGACACTGCTGGTAATGAAAAACTGTTTTTT. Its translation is CASFDTAGNEKLFF.

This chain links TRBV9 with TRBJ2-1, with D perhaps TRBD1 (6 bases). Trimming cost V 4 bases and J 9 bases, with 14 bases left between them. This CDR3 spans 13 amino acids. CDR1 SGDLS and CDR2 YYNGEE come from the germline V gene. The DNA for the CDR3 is TGTGCCAGCAGCAGCTCAGGGGAGCGTGAGCAGTTCTTC. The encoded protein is CASSSSGEREQFF.

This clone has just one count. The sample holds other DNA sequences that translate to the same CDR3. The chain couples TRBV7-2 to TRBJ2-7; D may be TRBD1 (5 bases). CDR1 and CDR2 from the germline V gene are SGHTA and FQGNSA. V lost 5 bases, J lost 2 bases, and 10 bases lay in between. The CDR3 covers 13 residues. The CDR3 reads CASSPGIPYEQYF. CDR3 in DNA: TGTGCCAGCAGCCCAGGGATCCCCTACGAGCAGTACTTC.

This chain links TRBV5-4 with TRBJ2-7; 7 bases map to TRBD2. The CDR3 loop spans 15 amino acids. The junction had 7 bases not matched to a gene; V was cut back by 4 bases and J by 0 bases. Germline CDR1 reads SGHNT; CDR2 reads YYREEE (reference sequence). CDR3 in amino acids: CASSAQRGISYEQYF. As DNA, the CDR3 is TGTGCCAGCAGCGCCCAGCGGGGAATCTCCTACGAGCAGTACTTC.

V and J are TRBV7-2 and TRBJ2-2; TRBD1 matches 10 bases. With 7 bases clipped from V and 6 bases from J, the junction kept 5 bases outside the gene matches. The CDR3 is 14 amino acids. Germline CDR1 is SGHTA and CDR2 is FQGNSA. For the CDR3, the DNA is TGTGCCAGCACCAGACAGGGGGCATCCGGGGAGCTGTTTTTT. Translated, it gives CASTRQGASGELFF.

In nucleotides, the CDR3 is TGTGCCAGCACCTTAATGGGGACAGATCCTTATGGCTACACCTTC. Its translation: CASTLMGTDPYGYTF. The chain couples TRBV6-1 to TRBJ1-2; 7 bases agree with TRBD1. Germline V gene sequence: CDR1 MNHNS, CDR2 SASEGT. The trim removed 7 bases at V and 5 bases at J, leaving 13 bases unmatched. This CDR3 spans 15 amino acids.

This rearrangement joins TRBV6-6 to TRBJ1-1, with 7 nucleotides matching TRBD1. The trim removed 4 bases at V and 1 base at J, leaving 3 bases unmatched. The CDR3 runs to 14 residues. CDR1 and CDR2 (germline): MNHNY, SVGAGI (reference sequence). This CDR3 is CASSFPGGNTEAFF. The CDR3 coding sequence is TGTGCCAGCAGTTTCCCAGGGGGGAACACTGAAGCTTTCTTT.

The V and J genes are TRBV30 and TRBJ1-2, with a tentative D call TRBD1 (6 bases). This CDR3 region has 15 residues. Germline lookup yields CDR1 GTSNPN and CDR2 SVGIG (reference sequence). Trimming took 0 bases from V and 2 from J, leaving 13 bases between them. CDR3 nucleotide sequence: TGTGCCTGGAGTGTAGGGGGGGGAGCCAACTATGGCTACACCTTC. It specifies CAWSVGGGANYGYTF. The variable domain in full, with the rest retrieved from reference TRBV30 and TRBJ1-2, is SQTIHQWPATLVQPVGSPLSLECTVEGTSNPNLYWYRQAAGRGLQLLFYSVGIGQISSEVPQNLSASRPQDRQFILSSKKLLLSDSGFYLCAWSVGGGANYGYTFGSGTRLTVV.

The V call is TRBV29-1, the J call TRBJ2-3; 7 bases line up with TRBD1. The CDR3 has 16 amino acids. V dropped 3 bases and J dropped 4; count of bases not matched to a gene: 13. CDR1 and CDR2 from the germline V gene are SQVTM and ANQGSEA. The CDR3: CSVDPRTGYVADTQYF. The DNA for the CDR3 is TGCAGCGTTGATCCTAGGACAGGATACGTGGCAGATACGCAGTATTTT.

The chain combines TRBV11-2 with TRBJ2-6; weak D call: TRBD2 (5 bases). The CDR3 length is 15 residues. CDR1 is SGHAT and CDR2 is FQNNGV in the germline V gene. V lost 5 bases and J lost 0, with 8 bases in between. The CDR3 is CASSPRDSGANVLTF. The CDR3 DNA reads TGTGCCAGCAGCCCCCGGGACTCTGGGGCCAACGTCCTGACTTTC.

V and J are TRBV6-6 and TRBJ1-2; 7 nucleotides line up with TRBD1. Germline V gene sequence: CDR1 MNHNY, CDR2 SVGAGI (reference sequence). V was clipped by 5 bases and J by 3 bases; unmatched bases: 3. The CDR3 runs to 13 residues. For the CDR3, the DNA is TGTGCCAGCAGTCCAGGGGGGCACTATGGCTACACCTTC. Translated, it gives CASSPGGHYGYTF.

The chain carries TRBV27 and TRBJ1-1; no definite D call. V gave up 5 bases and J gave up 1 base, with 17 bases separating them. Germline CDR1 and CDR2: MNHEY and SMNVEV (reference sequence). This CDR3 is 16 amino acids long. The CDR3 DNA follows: TGTGCCAGCAGTCGTTACAGTTGGAGCGGGAACACTGAAGCTTTCTTT. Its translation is CASSRYSWSGNTEAFF.

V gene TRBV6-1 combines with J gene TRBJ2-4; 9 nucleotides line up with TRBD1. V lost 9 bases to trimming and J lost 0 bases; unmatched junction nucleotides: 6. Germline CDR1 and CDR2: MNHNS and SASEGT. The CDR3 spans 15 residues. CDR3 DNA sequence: TGTGCCAGTATTGACAGGGGGTTAGCCAAAAACATTCAGTACTTC. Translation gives CASIDRGLAKNIQYF.

The CDR3 bases are TGTGCCAGTAAGGTCAGGGTAAACTCCTATAATTCACCCCTCCACTTT. Amino acids: CASKVRVNSYNSPLHF. This chain connects TRBV28 to TRBJ1-6, with a tentative D call TRBD1 (5 bases). Germline V lookup: CDR1 MDHEN, CDR2 SYDVKM. The CDR3 contains 16 residues. V was pared by 9 bases and J by 0 bases, with 15 bases between. Looking up the rest from reference TRBV28 and TRBJ1-6 gives the full variable domain: DVKVTQSSRYLVKRTGEKVFLECVQDMDHENMFWYRQDPGLGLRLIYFSYDVKMKEKGDIPEGYSVSREKKERFSLILESASTNQTSMYLCASKVRVNSYNSPLHFGNGTRLTVT.

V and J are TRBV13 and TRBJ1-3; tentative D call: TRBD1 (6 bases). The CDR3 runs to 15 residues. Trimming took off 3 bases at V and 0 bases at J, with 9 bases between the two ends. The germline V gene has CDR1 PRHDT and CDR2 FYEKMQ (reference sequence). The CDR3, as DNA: TGTGCCAGCAGCTTCGACAGGAGCTCTGGAAACACCATATATTTT. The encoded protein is CASSFDRSSGNTIYF. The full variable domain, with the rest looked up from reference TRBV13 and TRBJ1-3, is AAGVIQSPRHLIKEKRETATLKCYPIPRHDTVYWYQQGPGQDPQFLISFYEKMQSDKGSIPDRFSAQQFSDYHSELNMSSLELGDSALYFCASSFDRSSGNTIYFGEGSWLTVV.

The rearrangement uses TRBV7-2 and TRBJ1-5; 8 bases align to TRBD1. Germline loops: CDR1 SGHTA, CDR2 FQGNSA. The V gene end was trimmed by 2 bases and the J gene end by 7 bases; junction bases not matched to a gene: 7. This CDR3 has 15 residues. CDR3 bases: TGTGCCAGCAGCTTATCTTCAGGGACAGGACAGCCCCAGCATTTT. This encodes CASSLSSGTGQPQHF.

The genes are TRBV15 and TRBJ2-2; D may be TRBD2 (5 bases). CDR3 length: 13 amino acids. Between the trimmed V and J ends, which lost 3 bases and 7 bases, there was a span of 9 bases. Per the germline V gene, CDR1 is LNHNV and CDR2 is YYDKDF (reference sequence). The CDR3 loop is CATSSPEGGELFF. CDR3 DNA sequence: TGTGCCACCAGCAGCCCTGAGGGCGGGGAGCTGTTTTTT.

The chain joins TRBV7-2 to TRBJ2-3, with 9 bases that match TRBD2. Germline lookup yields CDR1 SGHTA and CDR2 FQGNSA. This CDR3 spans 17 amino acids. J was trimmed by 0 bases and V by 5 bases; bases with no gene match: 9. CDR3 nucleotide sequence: TGTGCCAGCAGCCAAAAGGGGCGGGGGGGTAGCACAGATACGCAGTATTTT. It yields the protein CASSQKGRGGSTDTQYF.

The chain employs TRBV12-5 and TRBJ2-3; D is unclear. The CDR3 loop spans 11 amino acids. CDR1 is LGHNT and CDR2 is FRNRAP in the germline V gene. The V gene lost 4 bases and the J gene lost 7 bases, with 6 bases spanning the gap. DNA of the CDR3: TGTGCTAGTGGTTCGGGTAATACGCAGTATTTT. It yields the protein CASGSGNTQYF.

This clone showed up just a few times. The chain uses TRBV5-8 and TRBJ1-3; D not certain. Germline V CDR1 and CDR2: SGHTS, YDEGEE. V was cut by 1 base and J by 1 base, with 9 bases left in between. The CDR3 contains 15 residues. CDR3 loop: CASSLNQASGNTIYF. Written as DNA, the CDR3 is TGTGCCAGCAGCTTGAACCAGGCTTCTGGAAACACCATATATTTT. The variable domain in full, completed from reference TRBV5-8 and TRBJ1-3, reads EAGVTQSPTHLIKTRGQQATLRCSPISGHTSVYWYQQALGLGLQFLLWYDEGEERNRGNFPPRFSGRQFPNYSSELNVNALELEDSALYLCASSLNQASGNTIYFGEGSWLTVV.